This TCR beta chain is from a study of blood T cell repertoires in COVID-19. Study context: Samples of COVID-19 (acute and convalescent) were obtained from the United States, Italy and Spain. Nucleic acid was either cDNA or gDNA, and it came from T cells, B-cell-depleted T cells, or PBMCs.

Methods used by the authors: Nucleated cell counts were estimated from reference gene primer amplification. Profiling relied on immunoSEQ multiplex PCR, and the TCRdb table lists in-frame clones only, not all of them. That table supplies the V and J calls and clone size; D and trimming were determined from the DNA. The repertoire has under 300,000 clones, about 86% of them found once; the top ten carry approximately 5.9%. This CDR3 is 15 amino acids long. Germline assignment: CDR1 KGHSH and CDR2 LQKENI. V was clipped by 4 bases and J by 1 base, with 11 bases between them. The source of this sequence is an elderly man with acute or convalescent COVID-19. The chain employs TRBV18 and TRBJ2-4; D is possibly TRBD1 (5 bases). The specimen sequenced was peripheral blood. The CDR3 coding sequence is TGTGCCAGCTCACTTTCAGGGCCGGCCAAAAACATTCAGTACTTC. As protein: CASSLSGPAKNIQYF.